This T cell receptor (beta chain) was identified during a study of response to subunit inactivated influenza vaccine. The study, taken as a whole, reports: It was suggested by the authors that few new T cells are recruited by each seasonal influenza vaccination.

Germline-derived CDR1 and CDR2 are ENHRY and SYGVKD. The CDR3 consists of 13 residues. Between the trimmed V and J ends, which lost 5 bases and 7 bases, there was a span of 9 bases. In TCRdb, the RT-PCR reads were re-called with MiXCR into one record per CDR3 protein. The sample includes approximately 480,000 distinct CDR3 sequences, 11% of them seen just once. This clonotype appeared many times. Antigen specificity is unknown. This chain joins TRBV10-3 and TRBJ1-6; tentatively, D is TRBD1 (5 bases). The origin of this receptor is a man aged 50-59 years who received an inactivated influenza vaccine. The material was PBMCs from blood, obtained roughly 6 weeks after vaccination. The DNA for the CDR3 is TGTGCCATCAGTTGGGACGAAAATTCACCCCTCCACTTT. Encoded protein: CAISWDENSPLHF.